This TCR beta chain was sequenced in a study of T cells in localized non-small cell lung cancer. Some clones are missing from TCRdb's copy, which holds only in-frame ones; the method was immunoSEQ multiplex PCR. The data show approximately 47,000 clones, roughly 86% seen once. For this clone: The target antigen is unknown. One end of the junction varies from germline; a read error may be responsible.

Per the germline V gene, CDR1 is SGHNT and CDR2 is YENEEA. The CDR3 is made up of 10 amino acids. Study results and limitations: T cell clonality was highest in uninvolved adjacent lung, above tumor. Out of the top 100 tumor clones, a median around 50 were seen in adjacent lung. In the blood, greater T cell density corresponded to longer overall survival.

The chain joins TRBV11-3 to TRBJ1-4, with D unresolved. This TCR was sampled from a man between 35 and 75 years old with stage II lung adenocarcinoma. The material was PBMCs, obtained before any cancer treatment. The CDR3 nucleotides are TGTGCCAGCAGCTACCCAAGTTCAGGTTTT. Residues: CASSYPSSGF.